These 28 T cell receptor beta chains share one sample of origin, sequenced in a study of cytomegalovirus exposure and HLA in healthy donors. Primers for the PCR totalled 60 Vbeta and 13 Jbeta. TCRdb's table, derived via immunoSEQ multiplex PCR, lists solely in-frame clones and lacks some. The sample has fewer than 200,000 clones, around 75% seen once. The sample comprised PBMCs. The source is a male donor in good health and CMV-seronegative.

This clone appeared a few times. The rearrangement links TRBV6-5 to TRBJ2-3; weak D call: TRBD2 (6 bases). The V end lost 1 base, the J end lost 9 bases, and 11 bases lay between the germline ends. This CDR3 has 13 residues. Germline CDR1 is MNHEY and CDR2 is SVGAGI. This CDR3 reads CASSYFPRGTQYF. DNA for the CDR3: TGTGCCAGCAGTTACTTCCCCCGGGGGACGCAGTATTTT.

The CDR3, as DNA: TGTGCCAGCGGACAGGGGAGCGGGGAGACCCAGTACTTC. Translating gives CASGQGSGETQYF. V usage is TRBV7-3 and J usage is TRBJ2-5; 9 positions agree with TRBD1. Germline CDR1 reads SGHTA; CDR2 reads FQGTGA. The CDR3 totals 13 residues. Germline trimming cut 8 bases from V and 5 bases from J; bases unmatched to any gene: 6.

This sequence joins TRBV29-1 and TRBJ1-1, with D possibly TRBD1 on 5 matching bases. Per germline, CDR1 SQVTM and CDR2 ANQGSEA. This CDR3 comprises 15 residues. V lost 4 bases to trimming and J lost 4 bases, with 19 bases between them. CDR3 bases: TGCAGCGTTGGGGGGGAACTTAAGGGTCCCACTGAAGCTTTCTTT. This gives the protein CSVGGELKGPTEAFF.

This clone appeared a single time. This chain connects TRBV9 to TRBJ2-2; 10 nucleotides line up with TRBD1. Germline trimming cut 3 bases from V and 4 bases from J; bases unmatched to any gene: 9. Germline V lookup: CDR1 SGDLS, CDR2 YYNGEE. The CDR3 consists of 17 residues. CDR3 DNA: TGTGCCAGCAGCGGGACGGGCGGACAGGGGGGCACCGGGGAGCTGTTTTTT. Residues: CASSGTGGQGGTGELFF.

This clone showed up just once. The CDR3 spells CASSLRTATGELFF. DNA of the CDR3: TGCGCCAGCAGCTTGCGGACAGCCACCGGGGAGCTGTTTTTT. The rearrangement joins TRBV5-1 to TRBJ2-2, with D perhaps matching TRBD1 (6 bases). V dropped 1 base and J dropped 4 bases, with 8 bases sitting between them. Looked up from germline, CDR1 is SGHRS and CDR2 is YFSETQ. The CDR3 runs 14 residues.

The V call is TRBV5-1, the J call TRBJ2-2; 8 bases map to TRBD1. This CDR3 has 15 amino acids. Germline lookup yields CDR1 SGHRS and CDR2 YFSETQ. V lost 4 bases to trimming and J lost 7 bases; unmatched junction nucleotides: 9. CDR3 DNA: TGCGCCAGCAGCCCTTCAGGGGGCGAAAACGGGGAGCTGTTTTTT. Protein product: CASSPSGGENGELFF.

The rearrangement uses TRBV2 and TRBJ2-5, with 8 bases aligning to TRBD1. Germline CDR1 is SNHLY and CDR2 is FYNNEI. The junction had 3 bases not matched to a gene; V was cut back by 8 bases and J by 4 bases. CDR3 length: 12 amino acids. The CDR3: CASRGQGETQYF. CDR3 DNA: TGTGCCAGCCGCGGACAGGGAGAGACCCAGTACTTC.

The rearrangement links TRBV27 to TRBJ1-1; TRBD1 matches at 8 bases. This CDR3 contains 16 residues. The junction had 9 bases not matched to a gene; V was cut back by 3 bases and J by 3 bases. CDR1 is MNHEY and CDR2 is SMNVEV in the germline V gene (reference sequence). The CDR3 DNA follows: TGTGCCAGCAGTTTTGGTCCAGGGGGCACTTACACTGAAGCTTTCTTT. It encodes CASSFGPGGTYTEAFF.

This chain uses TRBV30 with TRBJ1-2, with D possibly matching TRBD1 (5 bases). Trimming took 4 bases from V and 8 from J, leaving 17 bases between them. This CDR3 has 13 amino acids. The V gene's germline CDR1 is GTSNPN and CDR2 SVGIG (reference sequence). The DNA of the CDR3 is TGTGCCTGGAATAGAGGATTACAGGAGGGCTACACCTTC. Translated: CAWNRGLQEGYTF.

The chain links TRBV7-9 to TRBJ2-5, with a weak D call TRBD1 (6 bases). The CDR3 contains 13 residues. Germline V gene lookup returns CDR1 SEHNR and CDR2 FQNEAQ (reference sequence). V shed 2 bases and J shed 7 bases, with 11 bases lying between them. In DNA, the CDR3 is TGTGCCAGCAGCTTACTGGTAGGGGGGACCCAGTACTTC. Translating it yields CASSLLVGGTQYF.

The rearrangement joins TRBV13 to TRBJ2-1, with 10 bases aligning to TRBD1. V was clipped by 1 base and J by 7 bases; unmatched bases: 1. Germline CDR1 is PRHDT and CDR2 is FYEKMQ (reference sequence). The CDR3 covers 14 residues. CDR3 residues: CASSLVDRGNEQFF. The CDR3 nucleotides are TGTGCCAGCAGCTTAGTGGACAGGGGGAATGAGCAGTTCTTC.

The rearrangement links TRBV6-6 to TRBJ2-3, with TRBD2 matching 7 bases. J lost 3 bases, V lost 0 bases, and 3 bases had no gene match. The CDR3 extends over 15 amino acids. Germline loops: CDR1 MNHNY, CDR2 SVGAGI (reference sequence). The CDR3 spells CASSYSGLRTDTQYF. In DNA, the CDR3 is TGTGCCAGCAGTTACTCGGGACTACGTACAGATACGCAGTATTTT.

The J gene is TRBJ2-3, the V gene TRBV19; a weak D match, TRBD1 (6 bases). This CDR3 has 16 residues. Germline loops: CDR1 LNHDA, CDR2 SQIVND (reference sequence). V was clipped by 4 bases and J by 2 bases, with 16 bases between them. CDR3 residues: CASSKRTVPYTDTQYF. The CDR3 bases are TGTGCCAGTAGTAAAAGGACAGTGCCGTACACAGATACGCAGTATTTT.

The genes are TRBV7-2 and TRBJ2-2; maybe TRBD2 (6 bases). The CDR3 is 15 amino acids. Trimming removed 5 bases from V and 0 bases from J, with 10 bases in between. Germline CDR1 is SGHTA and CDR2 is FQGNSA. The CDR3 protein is CASSAGPSNTGELFF. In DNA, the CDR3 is TGTGCCAGCAGCGCGGGGCCTTCGAACACCGGGGAGCTGTTTTTT.

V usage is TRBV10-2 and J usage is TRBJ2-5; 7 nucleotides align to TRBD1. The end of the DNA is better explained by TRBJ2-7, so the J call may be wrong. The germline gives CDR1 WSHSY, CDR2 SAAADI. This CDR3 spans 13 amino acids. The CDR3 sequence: CATAGTASYEQYF. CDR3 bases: TGCGCCACCGCCGGGACAGCTTCCTACGAGCAGTACTTC.

CDR3 region: CASSPEPGKPQHF. CDR3 coding DNA: TGTGCCAGCAGCCCGGAGCCAGGGAAGCCCCAGCATTTT. The chain combines TRBV7-2 with TRBJ1-5; D perhaps matches TRBD1 (5 bases). Trimming cost V 5 bases and J 8 bases, with 13 bases left between them. The CDR3 is made up of 13 amino acids. Germline CDR1 reads SGHTA; CDR2 reads FQGNSA.

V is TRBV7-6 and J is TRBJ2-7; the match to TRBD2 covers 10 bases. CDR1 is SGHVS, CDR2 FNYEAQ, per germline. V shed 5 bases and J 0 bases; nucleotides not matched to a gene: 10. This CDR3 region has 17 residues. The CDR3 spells CASSAISGRQGSYEQYF. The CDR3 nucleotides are TGTGCCAGCAGCGCCATTAGCGGGAGGCAAGGCTCCTACGAGCAGTACTTC.

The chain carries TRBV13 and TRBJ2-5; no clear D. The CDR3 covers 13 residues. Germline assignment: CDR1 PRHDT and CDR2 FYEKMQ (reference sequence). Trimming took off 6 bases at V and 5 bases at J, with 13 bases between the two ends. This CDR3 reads CASSREVTETQYF. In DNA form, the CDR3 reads TGTGCCAGCAGTCGAGAGGTGACGGAGACCCAGTACTTC. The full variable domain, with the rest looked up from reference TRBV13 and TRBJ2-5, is AAGVIQSPRHLIKEKRETATLKCYPIPRHDTVYWYQQGPGQDPQFLISFYEKMQSDKGSIPDRFSAQQFSDYHSELNMSSLELGDSALYFCASSREVTETQYFGPGTRLLVL.

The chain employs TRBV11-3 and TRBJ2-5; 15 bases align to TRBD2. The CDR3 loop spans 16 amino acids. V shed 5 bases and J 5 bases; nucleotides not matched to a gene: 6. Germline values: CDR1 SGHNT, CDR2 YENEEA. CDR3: CASSLGLAGGGETQYF. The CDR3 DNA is TGTGCCAGCAGCCTCGGACTAGCGGGAGGGGGGGAGACCCAGTACTTC.

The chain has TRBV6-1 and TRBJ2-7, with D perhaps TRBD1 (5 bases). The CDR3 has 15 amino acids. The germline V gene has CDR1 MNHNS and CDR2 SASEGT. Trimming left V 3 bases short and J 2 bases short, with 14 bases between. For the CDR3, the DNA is TGTGCCAGCAGTGAGTCCTCACAGGATACCTACGAGCAGTACTTC. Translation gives CASSESSQDTYEQYF.

CDR3 sequence: CASSQDPSPGGLANFLNEKLFF. Here the CDR3 DNA reads TGTGCCAGCAGCCAAGATCCCTCCCCGGGGGGGCTGGCTAATTTCCTTAATGAAAAACTGTTTTTT. V is TRBV4-2 and J is TRBJ1-4; TRBD1 is a possible D gene (6 bases). The CDR3 has 22 residues. Trimming removed 0 bases at V and 4 bases at J, with 30 bases between. Germline CDR1 and CDR2: LGHNA and YNFKEQ.

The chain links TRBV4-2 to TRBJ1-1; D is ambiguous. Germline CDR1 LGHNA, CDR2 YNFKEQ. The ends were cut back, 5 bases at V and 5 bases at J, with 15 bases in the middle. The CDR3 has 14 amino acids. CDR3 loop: CASSSSGEATEAFF. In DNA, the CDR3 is TGTGCCAGCAGCTCCTCTGGGGAGGCGACTGAAGCTTTCTTT.

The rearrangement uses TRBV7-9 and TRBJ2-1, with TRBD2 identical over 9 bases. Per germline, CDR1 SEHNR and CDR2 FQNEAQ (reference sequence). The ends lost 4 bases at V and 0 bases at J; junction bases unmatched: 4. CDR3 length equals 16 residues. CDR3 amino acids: CASSYYSGSSYNEQFF. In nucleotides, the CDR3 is TGTGCCAGCAGCTACTATAGCGGGAGCTCCTACAATGAGCAGTTCTTC.

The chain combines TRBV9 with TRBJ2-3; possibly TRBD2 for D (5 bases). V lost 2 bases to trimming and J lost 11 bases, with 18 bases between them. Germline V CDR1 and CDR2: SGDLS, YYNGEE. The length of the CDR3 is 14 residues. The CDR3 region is CASSVQDGQREQYF. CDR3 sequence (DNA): TGTGCCAGCAGCGTTCAGGACGGTCAGAGGGAGCAGTATTTT.

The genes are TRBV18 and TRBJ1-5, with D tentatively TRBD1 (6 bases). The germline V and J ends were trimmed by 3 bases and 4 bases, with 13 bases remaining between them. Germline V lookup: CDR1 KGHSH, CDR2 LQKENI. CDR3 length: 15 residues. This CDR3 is CASSPTTGSNQPQHF. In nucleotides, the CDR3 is TGTGCCAGCTCACCTACAACAGGGTCGAATCAGCCCCAGCATTTT.

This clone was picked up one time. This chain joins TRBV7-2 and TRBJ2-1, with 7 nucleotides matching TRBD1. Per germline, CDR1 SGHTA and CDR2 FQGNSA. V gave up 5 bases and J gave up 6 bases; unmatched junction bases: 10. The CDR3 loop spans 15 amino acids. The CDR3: CASSTKGASTNEQFF. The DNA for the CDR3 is TGTGCCAGCAGCACCAAGGGGGCTAGCACCAATGAGCAGTTCTTC.

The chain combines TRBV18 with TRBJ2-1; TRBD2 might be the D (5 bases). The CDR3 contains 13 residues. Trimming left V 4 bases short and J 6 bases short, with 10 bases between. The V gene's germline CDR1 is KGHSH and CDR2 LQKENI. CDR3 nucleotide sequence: TGTGCCAGCTCACTCGGGATATTCAATGAGCAGTTCTTC. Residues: CASSLGIFNEQFF.

This chain's CDR3 is CASSDLRTGNQPQHF. The CDR3 DNA reads TGTGCCAGCAGTGACCTGCGGACAGGCAATCAGCCCCAGCATTTT. The chain carries TRBV6-6 and TRBJ1-5; the D gene is possibly TRBD1 (6 bases). The germline V and J ends were trimmed by 5 bases and 2 bases, with 13 bases remaining between them. Germline CDR1 MNHNY, CDR2 SVGAGI (reference sequence). The CDR3 has 15 residues.